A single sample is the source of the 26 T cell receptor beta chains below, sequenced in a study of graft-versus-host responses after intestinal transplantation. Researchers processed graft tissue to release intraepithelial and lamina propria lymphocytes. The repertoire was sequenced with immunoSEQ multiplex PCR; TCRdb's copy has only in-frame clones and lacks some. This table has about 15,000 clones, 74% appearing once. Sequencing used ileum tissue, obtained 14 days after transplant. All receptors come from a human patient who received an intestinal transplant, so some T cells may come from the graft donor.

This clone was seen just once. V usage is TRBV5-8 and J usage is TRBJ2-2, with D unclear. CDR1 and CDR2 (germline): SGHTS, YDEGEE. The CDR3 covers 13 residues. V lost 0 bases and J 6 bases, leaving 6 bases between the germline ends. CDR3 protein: CASSLEGSGELFF. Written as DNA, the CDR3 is TGTGCCAGCAGCTTGGAAGGGTCCGGGGAGCTGTTTTTT. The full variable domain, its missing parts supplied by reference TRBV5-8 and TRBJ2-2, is EAGVTQSPTHLIKTRGQQATLRCSPISGHTSVYWYQQALGLGLQFLLWYDEGEERNRGNFPPRFSGRQFPNYSSELNVNALELEDSALYLCASSLEGSGELFFGEGSRLTVL.

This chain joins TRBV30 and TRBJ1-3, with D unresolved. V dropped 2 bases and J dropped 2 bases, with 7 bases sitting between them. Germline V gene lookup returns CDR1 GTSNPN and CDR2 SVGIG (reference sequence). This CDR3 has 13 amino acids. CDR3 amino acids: CAWSWWTGNTIYF. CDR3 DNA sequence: TGTGCCTGGAGTTGGTGGACTGGAAACACCATATATTTT.

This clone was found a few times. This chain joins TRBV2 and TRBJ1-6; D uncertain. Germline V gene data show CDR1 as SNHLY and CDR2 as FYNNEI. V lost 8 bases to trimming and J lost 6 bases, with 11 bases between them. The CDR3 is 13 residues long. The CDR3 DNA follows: TGTGCCAGCGGCCGGGATATTAATTCACCCCTCCACTTT. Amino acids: CASGRDINSPLHF. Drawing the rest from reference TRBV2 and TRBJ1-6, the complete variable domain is EPEVTQTPSHQVTQMGQEVILRCVPISNHLYFYWYRQILGQKVEFLVSFYNNEISEKSEIFDDQFSVERPDGSNFTLKIRSTKLEDSAMYFCASGRDINSPLHFGNGTRLTVT.

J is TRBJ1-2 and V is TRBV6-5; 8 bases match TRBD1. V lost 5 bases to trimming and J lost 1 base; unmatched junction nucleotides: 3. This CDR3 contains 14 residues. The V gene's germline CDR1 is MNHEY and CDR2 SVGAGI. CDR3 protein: CASSQGANNYGYTF. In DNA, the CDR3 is TGTGCCAGCAGTCAGGGGGCGAATAACTATGGCTACACCTTC.

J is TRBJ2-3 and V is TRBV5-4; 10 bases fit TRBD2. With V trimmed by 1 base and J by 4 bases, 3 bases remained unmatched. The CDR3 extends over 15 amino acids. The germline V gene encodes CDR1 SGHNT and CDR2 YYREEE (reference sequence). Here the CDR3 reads CASSLSGGAPDTQYF. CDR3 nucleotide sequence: TGTGCCAGCAGCTTGAGCGGGGGGGCCCCAGATACGCAGTATTTT.

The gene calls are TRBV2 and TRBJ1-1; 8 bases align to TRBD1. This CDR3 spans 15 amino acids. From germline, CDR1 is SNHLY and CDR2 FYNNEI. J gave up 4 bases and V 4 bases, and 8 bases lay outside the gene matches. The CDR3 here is CASSGNRGITTEAFF. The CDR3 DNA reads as TGTGCCAGCAGTGGCAACAGGGGGATTACCACTGAAGCTTTCTTT.

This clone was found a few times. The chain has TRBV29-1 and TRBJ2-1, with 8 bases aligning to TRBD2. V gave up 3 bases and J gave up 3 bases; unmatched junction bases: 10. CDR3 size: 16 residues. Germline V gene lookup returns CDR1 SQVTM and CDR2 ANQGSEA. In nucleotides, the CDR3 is TGCAGCGTTGAGCTAACCAGCGGGGGATTCTACAATGAGCAGTTCTTC. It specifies CSVELTSGGFYNEQFF.

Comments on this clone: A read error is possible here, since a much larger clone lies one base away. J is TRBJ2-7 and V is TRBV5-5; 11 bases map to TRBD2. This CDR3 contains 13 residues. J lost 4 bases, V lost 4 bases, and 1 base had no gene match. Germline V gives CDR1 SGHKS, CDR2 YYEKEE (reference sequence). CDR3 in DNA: TGTGCCAGCAGCCGGACTAGCGGGTACGAGCAGTACTTC. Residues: CASSRTSGYEQYF.

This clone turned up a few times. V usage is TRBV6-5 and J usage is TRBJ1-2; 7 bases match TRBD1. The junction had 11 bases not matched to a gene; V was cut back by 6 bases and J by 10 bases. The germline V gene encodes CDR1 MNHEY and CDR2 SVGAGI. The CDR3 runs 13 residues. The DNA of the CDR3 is TGTGCCAGCAGCCGGGGACAGAGGATTGACTACACCTTC. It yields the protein CASSRGQRIDYTF.

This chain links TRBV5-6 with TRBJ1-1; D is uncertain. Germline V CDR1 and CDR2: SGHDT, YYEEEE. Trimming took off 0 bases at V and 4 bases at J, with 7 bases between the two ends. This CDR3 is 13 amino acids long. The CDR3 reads CASSLVYVTEAFF. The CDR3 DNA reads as TGTGCCAGCAGCTTGGTATATGTCACTGAAGCTTTCTTT.

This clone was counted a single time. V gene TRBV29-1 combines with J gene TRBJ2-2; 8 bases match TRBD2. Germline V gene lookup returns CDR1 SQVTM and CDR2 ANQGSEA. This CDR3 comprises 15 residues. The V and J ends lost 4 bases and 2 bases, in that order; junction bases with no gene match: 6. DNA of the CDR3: TGCAGCGTTGCAAAAGCGGGGGACAACACCGGGGAGCTGTTTTTT. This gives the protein CSVAKAGDNTGELFF.

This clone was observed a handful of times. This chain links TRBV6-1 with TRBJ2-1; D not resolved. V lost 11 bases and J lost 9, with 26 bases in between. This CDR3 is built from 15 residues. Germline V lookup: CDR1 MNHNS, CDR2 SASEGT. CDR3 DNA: TGTGCCGTTCAAGGCGACGTTTACTTCGGTATTGAGCAGTTCTTC. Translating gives CAVQGDVYFGIEQFF.

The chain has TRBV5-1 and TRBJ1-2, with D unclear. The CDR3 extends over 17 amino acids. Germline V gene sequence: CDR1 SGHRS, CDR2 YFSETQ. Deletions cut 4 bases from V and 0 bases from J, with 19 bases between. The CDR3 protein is CASSRPFLGPANYGYTF. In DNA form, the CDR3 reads TGCGCCAGCAGCCGACCCTTTCTAGGGCCGGCTAACTATGGCTACACCTTC.

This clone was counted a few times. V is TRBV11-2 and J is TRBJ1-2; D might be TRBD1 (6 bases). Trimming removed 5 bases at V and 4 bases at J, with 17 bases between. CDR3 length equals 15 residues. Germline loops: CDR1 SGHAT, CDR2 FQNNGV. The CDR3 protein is CASSHPGGQSYGYTF. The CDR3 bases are TGTGCCAGCAGCCACCCCGGTGGACAGTCCTATGGCTACACCTTC.

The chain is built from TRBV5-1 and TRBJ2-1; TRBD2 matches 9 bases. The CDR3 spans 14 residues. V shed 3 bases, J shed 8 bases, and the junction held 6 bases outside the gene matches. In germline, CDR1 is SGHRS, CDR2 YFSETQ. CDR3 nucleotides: TGCGCCAGCAGCTCCGCGGGAGGGGTTGATGAGCAGTTCTTC. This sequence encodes CASSSAGGVDEQFF.

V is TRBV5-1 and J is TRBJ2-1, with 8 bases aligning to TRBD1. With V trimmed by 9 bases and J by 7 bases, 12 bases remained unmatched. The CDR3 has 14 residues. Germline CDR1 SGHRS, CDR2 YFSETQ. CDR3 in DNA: TGCGCCACCCGATTAGGGACAGGCAATAATGAGCAGTTCTTC. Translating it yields CATRLGTGNNEQFF.

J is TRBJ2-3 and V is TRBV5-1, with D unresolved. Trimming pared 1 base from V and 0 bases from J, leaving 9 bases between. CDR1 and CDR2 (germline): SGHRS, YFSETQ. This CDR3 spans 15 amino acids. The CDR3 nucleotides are TGCGCCAGCAGCTTGCGCGGTACTAGCACAGATACGCAGTATTTT. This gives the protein CASSLRGTSTDTQYF.

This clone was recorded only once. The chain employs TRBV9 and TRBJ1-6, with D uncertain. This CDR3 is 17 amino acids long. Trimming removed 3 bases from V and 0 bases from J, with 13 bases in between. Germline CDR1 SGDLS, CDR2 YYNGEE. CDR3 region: CASSARTGSSYNSPLHF. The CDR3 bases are TGTGCCAGCAGCGCCAGGACTGGGAGCTCCTATAATTCACCCCTCCACTTT.

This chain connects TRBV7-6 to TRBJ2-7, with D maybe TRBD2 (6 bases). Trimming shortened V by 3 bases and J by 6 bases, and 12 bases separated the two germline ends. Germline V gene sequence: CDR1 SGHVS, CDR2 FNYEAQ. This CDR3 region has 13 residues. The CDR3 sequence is CASSFGGALEQYF. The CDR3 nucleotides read TGTGCCAGCAGCTTCGGCGGGGCTCTCGAGCAGTACTTC. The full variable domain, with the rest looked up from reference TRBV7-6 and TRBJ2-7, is GAGVSQSPRYKVTKRGQDVALRCDPISGHVSLYWYRQALGQGPEFLTYFNYEAQQDKSGLPNDRFSAERPEGSISTLTIQRTEQRDSAMYRCASSFGGALEQYFGPGTRLTVT.

The CDR3 DNA is TGCGCCAGCAGCTCTGGGAGCGGGAACGCCTATAATTCACCCCTCCACTTT. Amino acid sequence: CASSSGSGNAYNSPLHF. The chain uses TRBV5-1 and TRBJ1-6; no firm D call. The CDR3 covers 17 residues. V was shortened by 3 bases and J by 2 bases, with 15 bases between the two germline ends. Per the germline V gene, CDR1 is SGHRS and CDR2 is YFSETQ.

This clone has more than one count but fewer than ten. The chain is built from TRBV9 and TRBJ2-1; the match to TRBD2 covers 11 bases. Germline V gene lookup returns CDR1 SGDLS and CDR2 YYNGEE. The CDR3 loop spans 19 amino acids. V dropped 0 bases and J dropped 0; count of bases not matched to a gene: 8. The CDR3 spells CASSVGGVAGGSSYNEQFF. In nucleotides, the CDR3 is TGTGCCAGCAGCGTAGGTGGGGTAGCGGGAGGGAGCTCCTACAATGAGCAGTTCTTC.

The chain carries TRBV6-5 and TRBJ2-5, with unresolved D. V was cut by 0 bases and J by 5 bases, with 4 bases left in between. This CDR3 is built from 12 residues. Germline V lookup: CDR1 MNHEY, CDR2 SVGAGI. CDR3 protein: CASSYSGETQYF. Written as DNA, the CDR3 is TGTGCCAGCAGTTACTCCGGGGAGACCCAGTACTTC.

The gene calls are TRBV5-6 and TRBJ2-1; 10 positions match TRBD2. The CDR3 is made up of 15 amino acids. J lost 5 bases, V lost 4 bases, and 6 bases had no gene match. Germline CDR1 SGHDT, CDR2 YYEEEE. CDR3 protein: CASSPIAGGNNEQFF. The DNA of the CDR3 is TGTGCCAGCAGCCCAATAGCGGGAGGTAACAATGAGCAGTTCTTC.

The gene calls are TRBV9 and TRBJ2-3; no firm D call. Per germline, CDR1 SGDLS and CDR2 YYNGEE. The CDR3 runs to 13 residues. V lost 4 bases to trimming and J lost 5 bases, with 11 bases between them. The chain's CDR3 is CASSSSNLDTQYF. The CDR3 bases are TGTGCCAGCAGCTCTTCTAACTTAGATACGCAGTATTTT. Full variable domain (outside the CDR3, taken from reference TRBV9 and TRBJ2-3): DSGVTQTPKHLITATGQRVTLRCSPRSGDLSVYWYQQSLDQGLQFLIQYYNGEERAKGNILERFSAQQFPDLHSELNLSSLELGDSALYFCASSSSNLDTQYFGPGTRLTVL.

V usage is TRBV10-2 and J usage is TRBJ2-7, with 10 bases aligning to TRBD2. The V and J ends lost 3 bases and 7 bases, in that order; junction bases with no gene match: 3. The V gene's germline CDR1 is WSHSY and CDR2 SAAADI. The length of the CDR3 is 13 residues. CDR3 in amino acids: CASSEGTSAEQYF. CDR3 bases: TGCGCCAGCAGTGAAGGGACTAGCGCGGAGCAGTACTTC.

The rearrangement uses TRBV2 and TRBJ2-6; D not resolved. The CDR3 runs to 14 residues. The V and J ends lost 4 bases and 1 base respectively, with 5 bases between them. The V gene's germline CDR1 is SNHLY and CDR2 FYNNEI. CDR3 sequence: CASSAESGANVLTF. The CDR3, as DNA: TGTGCCAGCAGTGCGGAGTCTGGGGCCAACGTCCTGACTTTC.